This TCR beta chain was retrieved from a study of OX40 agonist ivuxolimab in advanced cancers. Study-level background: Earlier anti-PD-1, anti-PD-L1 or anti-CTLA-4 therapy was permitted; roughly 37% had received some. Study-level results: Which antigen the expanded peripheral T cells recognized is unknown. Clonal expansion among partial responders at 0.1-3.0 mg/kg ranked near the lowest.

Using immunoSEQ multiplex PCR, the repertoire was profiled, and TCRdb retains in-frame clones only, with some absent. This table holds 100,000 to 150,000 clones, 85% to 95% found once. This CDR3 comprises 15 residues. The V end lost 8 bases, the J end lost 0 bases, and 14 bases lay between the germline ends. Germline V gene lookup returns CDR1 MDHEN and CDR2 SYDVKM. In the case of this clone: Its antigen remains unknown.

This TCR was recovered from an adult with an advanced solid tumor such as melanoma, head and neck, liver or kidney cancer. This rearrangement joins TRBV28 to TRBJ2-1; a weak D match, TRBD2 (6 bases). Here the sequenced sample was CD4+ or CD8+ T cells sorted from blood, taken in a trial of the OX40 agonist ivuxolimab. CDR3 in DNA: TGTGCCAGCCGGAGTAGCGGAAGCTCCTACAATGAGCAGTTCTTC. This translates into CASRSSGSSYNEQFF.